The sequence of this T cell receptor (beta chain) was determined in a study of CD8 T cells in Susac syndrome. It was with random hexamers that 0.5 to 1 ug RNA was reverse transcribed. An immunoSEQ multiplex PCR generated amplified TCR beta CDR3 products spanning 54 Vbeta and 13 Jbeta. Using its own MiXCR run on the immunoSEQ multiplex PCR reads, TCRdb lists one record per CDR3 protein. The sample contains 170,000 or so distinct CDR3 sequences, about 93% of which appear only once. Trimming took off 2 bases at V and 0 bases at J, with 5 bases between the two ends. Germline V gene data show CDR1 as LGHDT and CDR2 as YNNKEL (reference sequence). CDR3 length equals 14 residues.

The sequenced sample was CD4+ T cells from PBMCs. This TCR was recovered from a human donor with multiple sclerosis. This sequence joins TRBV3-1 and TRBJ2-4, with unresolved D. CDR3 DNA sequence: TGTGCCAGCAGCCAATCCCTAGCCAAAAACATTCAGTACTTC. Translation: CASSQSLAKNIQYF.